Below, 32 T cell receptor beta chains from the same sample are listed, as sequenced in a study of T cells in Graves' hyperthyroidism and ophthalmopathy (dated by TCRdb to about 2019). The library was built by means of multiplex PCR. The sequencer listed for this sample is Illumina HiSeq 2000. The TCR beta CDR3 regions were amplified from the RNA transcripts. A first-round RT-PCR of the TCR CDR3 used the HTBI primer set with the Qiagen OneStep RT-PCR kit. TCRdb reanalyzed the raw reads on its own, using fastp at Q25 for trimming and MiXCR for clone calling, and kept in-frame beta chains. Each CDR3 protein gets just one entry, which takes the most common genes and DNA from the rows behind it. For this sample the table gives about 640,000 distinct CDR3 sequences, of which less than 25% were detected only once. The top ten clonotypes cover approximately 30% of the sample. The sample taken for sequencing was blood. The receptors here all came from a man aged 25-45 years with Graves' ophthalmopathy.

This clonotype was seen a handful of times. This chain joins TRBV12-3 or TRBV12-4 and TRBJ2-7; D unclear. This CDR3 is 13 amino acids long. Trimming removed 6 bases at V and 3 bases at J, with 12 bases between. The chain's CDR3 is CASRPDTDYEQYF. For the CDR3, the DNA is TGTGCCAGCAGGCCAGACACAGACTACGAGCAGTACTTC.

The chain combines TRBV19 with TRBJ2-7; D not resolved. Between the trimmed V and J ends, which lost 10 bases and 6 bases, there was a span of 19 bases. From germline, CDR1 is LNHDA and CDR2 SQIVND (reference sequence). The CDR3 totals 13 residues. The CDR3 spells CATRPSVVTEQYF. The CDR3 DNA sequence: TGTGCCACTAGACCATCAGTTGTCACCGAGCAGTACTTC. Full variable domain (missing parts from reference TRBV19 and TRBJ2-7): DGGITQSPKYLFRKEGQNVTLSCEQNLNHDAMYWYRQDPGQGLRLIYYSQIVNDFQKGDIAEGYSVSREKKESFPLTVTSAQKNPTAFYLCATRPSVVTEQYFGPGTRLTVT.

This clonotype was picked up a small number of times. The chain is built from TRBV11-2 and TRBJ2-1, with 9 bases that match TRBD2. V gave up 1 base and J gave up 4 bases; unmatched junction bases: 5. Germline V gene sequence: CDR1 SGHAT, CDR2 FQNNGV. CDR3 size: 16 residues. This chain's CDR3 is CASSLGASGIYNEQFF. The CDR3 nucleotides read TGTGCCAGCAGCTTAGGGGCTAGCGGGATATACAATGAGCAGTTCTTC.

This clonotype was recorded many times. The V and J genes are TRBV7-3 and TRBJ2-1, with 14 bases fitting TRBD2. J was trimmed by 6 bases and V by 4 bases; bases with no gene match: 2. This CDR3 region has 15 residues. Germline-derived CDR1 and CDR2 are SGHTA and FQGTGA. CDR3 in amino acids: CASSSTSGRANEQFF. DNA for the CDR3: TGTGCCAGCAGCTCGACTAGCGGGAGGGCCAATGAGCAGTTCTTC.

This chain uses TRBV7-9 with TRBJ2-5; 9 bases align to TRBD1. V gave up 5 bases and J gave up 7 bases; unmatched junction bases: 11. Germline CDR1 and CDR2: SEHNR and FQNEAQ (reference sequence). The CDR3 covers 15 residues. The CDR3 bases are TGTGCCAGCAGCCCATCCGGGACAGGGCGGGTGACCCAGTACTTC. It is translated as CASSPSGTGRVTQYF.

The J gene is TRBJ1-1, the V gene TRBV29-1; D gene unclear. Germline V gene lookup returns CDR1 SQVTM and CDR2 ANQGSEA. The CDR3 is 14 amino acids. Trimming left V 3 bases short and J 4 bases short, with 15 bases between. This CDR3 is CSVEGPTLRTEAFF. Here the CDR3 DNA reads TGCAGCGTTGAGGGTCCAACCCTTCGCACTGAAGCTTTCTTT.

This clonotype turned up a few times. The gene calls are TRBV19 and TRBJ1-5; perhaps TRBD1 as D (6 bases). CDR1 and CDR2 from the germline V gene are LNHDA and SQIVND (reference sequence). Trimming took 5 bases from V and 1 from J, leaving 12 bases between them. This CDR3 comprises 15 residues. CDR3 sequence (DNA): TGTGCCAGTAGTTCCTGGACAGACAGCAATCAGCCCCAGCATTTT. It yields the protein CASSSWTDSNQPQHF.

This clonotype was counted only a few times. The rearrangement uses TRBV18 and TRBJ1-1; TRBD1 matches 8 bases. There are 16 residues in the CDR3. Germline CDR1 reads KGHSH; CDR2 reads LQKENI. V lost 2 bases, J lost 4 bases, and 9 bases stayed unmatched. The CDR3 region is CASSPDRGTGGTEAFF. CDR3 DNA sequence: TGTGCCAGCTCACCAGACAGGGGAACCGGGGGCACTGAAGCTTTCTTT. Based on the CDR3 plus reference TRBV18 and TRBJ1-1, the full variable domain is NAGVMQNPRHLVRRRGQEARLRCSPMKGHSHVYWYRQLPEEGLKFMVYLQKENIIDESGMPKERFSAEFPKEGPSILRIQQVVRGDSAAYFCASSPDRGTGGTEAFFGQGTRLTVV.

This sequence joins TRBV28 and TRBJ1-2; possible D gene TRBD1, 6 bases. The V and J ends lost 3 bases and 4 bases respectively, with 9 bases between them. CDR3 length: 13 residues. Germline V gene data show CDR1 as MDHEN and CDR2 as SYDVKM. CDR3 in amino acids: CASSFDRIYGYTF. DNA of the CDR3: TGTGCCAGCAGTTTTGACAGGATCTATGGCTACACCTTC.

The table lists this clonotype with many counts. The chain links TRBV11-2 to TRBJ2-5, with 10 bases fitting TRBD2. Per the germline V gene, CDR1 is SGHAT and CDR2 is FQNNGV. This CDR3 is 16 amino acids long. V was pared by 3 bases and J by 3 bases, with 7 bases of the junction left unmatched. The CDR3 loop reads CASSFLPAGGKETQYF. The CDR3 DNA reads TGTGCCAGCAGCTTTCTCCCAGCGGGAGGGAAAGAGACCCAGTACTTC.

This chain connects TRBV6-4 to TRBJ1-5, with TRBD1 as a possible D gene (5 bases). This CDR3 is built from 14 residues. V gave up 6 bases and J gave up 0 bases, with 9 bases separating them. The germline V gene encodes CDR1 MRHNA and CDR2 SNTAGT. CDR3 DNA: TGTGCCAGCAGGGTGACAGATAGCAATCAGCCCCAGCATTTT. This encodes CASRVTDSNQPQHF.

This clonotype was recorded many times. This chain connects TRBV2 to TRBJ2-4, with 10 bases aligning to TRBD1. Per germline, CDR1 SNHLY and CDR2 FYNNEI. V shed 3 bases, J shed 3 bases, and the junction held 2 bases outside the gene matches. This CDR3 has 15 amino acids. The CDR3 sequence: CASSEGTGVKNIQYF. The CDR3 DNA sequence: TGTGCCAGCAGTGAGGGGACAGGGGTCAAAAACATTCAGTACTTC.

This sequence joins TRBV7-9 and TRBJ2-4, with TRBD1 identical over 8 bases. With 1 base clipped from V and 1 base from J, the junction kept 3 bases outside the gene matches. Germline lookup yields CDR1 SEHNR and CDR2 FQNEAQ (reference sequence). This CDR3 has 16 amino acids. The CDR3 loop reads CASSLGDRRAKNIQYF. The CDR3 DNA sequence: TGTGCCAGCAGCTTAGGGGACAGGCGTGCCAAAAACATTCAGTACTTC.

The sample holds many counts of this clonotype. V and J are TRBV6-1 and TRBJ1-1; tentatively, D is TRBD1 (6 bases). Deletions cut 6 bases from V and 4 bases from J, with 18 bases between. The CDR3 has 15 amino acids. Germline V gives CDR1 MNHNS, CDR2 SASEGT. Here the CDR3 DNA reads TGTGCCAGCAGGGGTACAGGGAGAGTGGGCACTGAAGCTTTCTTT. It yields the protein CASRGTGRVGTEAFF.

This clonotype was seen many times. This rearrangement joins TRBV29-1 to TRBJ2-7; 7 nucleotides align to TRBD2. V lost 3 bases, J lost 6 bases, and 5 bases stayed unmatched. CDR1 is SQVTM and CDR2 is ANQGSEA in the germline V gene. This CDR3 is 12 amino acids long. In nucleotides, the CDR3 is TGCAGCGTTGAGTGGAGGGAGGGCGAGCAGTACTTC. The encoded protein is CSVEWREGEQYF.

CDR3 region: CSARDRLAGVYEQYF. The CDR3 DNA follows: TGCAGTGCTAGAGATCGTCTAGCGGGAGTGTACGAGCAGTACTTC. The chain links TRBV20-1 to TRBJ2-7; 10 bases agree with TRBD2. V was pared by 0 bases and J by 4 bases, with 6 bases of the junction left unmatched. The CDR3 has 15 residues. Germline-derived CDR1 and CDR2 are DFQATT and SNEGSKA (reference sequence).

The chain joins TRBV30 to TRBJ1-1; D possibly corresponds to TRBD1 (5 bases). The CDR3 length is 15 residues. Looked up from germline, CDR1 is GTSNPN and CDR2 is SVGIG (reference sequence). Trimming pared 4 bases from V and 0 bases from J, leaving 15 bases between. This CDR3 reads CAWKRQRGVNTEAFF. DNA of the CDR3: TGTGCCTGGAAGCGTCAGCGGGGGGTGAACACTGAAGCTTTCTTT. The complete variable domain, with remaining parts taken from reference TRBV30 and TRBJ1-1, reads SQTIHQWPATLVQPVGSPLSLECTVEGTSNPNLYWYRQAAGRGLQLLFYSVGIGQISSEVPQNLSASRPQDRQFILSSKKLLLSDSGFYLCAWKRQRGVNTEAFFGQGTRLTVV.

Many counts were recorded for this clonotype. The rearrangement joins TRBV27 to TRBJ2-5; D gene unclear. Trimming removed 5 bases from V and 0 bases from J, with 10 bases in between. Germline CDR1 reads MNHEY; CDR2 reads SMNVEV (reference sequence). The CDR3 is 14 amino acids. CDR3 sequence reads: CASSPGSYQETQYF. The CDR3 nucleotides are TGTGCCAGCAGTCCCGGGTCGTACCAAGAGACCCAGTACTTC.

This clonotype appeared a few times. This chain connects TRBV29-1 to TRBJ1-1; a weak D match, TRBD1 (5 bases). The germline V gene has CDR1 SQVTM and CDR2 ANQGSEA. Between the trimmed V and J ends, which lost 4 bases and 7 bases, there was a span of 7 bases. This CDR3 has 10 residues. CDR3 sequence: CSVVTDEAFF. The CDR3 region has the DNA TGCAGCGTTGTGACAGATGAAGCTTTCTTT.

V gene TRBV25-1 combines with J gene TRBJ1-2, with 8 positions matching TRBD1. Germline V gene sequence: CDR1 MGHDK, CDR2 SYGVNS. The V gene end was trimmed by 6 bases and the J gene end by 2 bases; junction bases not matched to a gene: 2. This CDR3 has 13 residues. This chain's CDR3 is CASRTGDNYGYTF. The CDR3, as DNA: TGTGCCAGCAGGACAGGGGACAACTATGGCTACACCTTC.

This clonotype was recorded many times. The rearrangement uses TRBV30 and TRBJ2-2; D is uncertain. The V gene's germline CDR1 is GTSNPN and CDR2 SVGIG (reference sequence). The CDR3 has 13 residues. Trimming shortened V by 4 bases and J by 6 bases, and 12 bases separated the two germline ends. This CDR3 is CAWNRASPGELFF. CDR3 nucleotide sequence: TGTGCCTGGAACCGGGCCTCCCCCGGGGAGCTGTTTTTT.

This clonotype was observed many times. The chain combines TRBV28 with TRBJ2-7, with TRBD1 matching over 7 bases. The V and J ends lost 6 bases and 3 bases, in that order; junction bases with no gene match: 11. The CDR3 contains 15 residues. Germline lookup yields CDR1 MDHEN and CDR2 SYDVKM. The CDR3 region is CASRPRDRLLYEQYF. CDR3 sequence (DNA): TGTGCCAGCAGGCCCCGGGACAGACTCCTCTACGAGCAGTACTTC.

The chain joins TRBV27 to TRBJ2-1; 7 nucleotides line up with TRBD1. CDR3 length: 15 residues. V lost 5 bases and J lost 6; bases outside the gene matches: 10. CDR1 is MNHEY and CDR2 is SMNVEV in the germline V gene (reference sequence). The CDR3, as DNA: TGTGCCAGCAGTAAGTCTTACAGGGGCCCCAATGAGCAGTTCTTC. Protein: CASSKSYRGPNEQFF.

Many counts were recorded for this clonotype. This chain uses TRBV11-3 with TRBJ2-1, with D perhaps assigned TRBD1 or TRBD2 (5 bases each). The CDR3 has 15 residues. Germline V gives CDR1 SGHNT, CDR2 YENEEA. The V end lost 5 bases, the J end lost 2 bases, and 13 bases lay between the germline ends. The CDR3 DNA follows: TGTGCCAGCAGCCCCGAGGGGACCGCCTACAATGAGCAGTTCTTC. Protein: CASSPEGTAYNEQFF.

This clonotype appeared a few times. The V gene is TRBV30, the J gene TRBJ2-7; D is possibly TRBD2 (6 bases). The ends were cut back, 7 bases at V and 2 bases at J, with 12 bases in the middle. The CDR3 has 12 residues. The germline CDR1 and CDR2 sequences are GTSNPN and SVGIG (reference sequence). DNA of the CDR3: TGTGCCTTGGGACTTTCACCCTACGAGCAGTACTTC. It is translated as CALGLSPYEQYF.

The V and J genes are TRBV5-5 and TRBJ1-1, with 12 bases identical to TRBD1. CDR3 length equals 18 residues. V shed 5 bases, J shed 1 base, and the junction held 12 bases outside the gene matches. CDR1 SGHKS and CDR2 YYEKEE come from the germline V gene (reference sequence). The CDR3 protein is CASRTQGQGARRNTEAFF. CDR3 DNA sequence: TGTGCCAGCAGGACCCAGGGACAGGGGGCGCGGAGGAACACTGAAGCTTTCTTT.

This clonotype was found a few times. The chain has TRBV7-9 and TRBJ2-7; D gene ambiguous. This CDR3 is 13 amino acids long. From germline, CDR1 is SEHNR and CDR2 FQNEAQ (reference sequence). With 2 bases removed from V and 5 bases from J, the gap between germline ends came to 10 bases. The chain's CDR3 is CASSLMVANEQYF. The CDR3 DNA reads TGTGCCAGCAGCTTAATGGTAGCAAACGAGCAGTACTTC.

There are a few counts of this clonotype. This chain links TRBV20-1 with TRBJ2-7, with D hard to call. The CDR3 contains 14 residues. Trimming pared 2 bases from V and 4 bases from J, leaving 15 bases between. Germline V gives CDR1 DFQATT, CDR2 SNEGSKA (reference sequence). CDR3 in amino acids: CSARSTGTMYEQYF. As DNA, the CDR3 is TGCAGTGCTAGAAGTACGGGCACCATGTACGAGCAGTACTTC.

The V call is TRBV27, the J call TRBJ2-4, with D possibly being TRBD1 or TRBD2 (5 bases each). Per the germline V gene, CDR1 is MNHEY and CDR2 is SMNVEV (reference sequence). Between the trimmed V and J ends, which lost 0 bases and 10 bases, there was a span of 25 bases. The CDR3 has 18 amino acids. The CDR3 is CASSLSLPDSGPWGIQYF. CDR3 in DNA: TGTGCCAGCAGTTTATCCCTACCCGACAGTGGCCCTTGGGGGATTCAGTACTTC.

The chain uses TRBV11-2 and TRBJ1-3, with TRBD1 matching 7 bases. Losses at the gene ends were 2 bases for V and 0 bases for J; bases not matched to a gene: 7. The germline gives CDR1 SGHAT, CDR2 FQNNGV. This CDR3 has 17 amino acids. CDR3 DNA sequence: TGTGCCAGCAGCTTATCTACAGGGGCCGGCTCTGGAAACACCATATATTTT. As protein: CASSLSTGAGSGNTIYF.

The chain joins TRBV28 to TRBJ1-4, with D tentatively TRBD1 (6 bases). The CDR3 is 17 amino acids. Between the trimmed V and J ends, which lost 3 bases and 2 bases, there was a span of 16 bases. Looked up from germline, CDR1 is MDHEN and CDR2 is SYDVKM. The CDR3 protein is CASSLLGQIVTNEKLFF. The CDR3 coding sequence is TGTGCCAGCAGTTTGTTAGGACAGATCGTTACTAATGAAAAACTGTTTTTT.

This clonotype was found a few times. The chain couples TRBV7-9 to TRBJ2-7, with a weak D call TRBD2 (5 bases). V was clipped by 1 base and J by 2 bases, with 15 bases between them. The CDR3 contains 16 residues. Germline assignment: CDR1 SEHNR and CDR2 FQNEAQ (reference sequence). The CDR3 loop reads CASSLGGNSVTYEQYF. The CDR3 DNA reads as TGTGCCAGCAGCTTAGGAGGGAATAGCGTAACCTACGAGCAGTACTTC.